This T cell receptor beta chain was sequenced during a study of read filtering for tumor transcriptome and immune sequencing. In the study overall: Revised staging placed fewer than ten patients in R-ISS I, some 17 in II, 6 or 7 in III. IR-seq gave about 3.5 to 11 million TCR reads per sample; RNA-seq gave about 80 to 1,300.

Overall study findings and caveats: Dropping single-read clonotypes raised IR-seq and RNA-seq shared-clonotype correlation.

From approximately 430 ng of RNA, a library with molecular barcoded alpha/delta and beta/gamma adaptors was made. Via MiXCR, TCRdb re-called the reads, giving one row per CDR3 protein. The repertoire holds more than 100,000 distinct CDR3 sequences, with around 13% as singletons. This clonotype was seen many times. Its antigen is not known. The CDR3 loop spans 15 amino acids. Trimming pared 2 bases from V and 6 bases from J, leaving 14 bases between. Germline V CDR1 and CDR2: MNHEY, SMNVEV (reference sequence). The sample was a population of CD138-negative cells sorted from bone marrow. This receptor was identified in a donor aged 40 or older with multiple myeloma. The gene calls are TRBV27 and TRBJ1-5, with D possibly TRBD1 on 5 matching bases. CDR3 bases: TGTGCCAGCAGTTTAGCAGGGAGTGCGACTCAGCCCCAGCATTTT. It translates to CASSLAGSATQPQHF.